This T cell receptor (beta chain) was retrieved from a study of CD8+ T cells in alopecia areata (dated by TCRdb to between 2018 and 2020). Broadly, across the study: To study T cell clonal expansion in alopecia areata, the researchers applied high-throughput TCRbeta sequencing to both the C3H/HeJ mouse model and human patients. RNA was obtained with the PAXgene miRNA kit for fixed scalp, the miRNeasy kit for PBMCs, and the RNeasy kit for mouse skin. Scalp clonality was compared among normal scalp (n=4), patchy alopecia areata scalp (n=8), and alopecia totalis/universalis scalp (n=8). immunoSEQ multiplex PCR using 35 Vbeta forward primers and 13 Jbeta reverse primers was used to amplify TCRbeta CDR3 regions. In humans, TCRbeta sequencing was performed on scalp tissue and on sorted CD4+ and CD8+ peripheral blood T cells from healthy controls and from patients with patchy or totalis/universalis alopecia areata.

Concerning this clone itself: Its antigen is not yet known. Per-base quality was not reported, and no clone a single base away is much larger than it.

PBMCs were isolated by density centrifugation and stained for CD3, CD4 and CD8, and CD4+ and CD8+ T cells were sorted on a FACSAria. Scalp biopsies and blood samples were obtained from unaffected controls. Study-wide findings and limitations: Resident alphabeta T cells in normal human skin are also sequenced, complicating scalp TCR repertoire analysis, unlike mouse skin dominated by gammadelta T cells. Shared TCR sequences between patients were less evident than in mice, which may be partly attributable to HLA diversity in the patient population. Lesional scalp, especially in alopecia totalis/universalis, showed higher clonality and more expanded CD8+ clones than normal scalp, suggesting antigenic drive.

The receptor library was made with the immunoSEQ multiplex PCR assay. To provide template for TCR sequencing, every sample had RNA extracted and reverse transcribed into cDNA. First-strand cDNA was synthesized using SuperScript III with a 2:1 mix of oligo-dT and random hexamers. A synthetic immune receptor repertoire was used to assess amplification bias, and residual bias was removed computationally. In the authors' own workflow: Raw reads were preprocessed for error removal, and CDR3 was defined according to IMGT conventions as running from the conserved cysteine to phenylalanine. Clonality was computed by normalizing Shannon entropy by log2 of the number of productive unique TCRs and subtracting the result from 1. Scalp TCRbeta sequences were cross-referenced with sorted blood CD4 and CD8 repertoires so that the CD4 or CD8 identity of scalp clones could be inferred. Held by TCRdb, this immuneACCESS table contains in-frame sequences only and omits some clones. Under half of the omission traces to an unresolved V gene where checked; the cause of the rest is unknown. The D gene and trimming were derived from the DNA, and the V and J assignments and clone size from that table. This sample comprises under 130,000 clones, approximately 58% of them detected only once. 8% to 10% of the sample belongs to the ten largest clones.

V sheds 1 base and J sheds 2 bases, leaving 6 bases between their ends. The CDR3, cysteine through phenylalanine, is 14 amino acids long. The read is trimmed to its CDR3 DNA, 42 bases read in frame from base 1. CDR1 and CDR2, per the germline V gene (reference sequence), are LNHDA and SQIVND. The sample consisted of CD4+ T cells sorted from blood. Recombination connected TRBV19 to TRBJ1-5; D gene: possibly TRBD1, on 6 matching bases. The sequence derives from a human donor in good health. The CDR3 amino acid sequence is: CASSIGQGNQPQHF. The DNA is as follows: TGTGCCAGTAGTATAGGACAGGGCAATCAGCCCCAGCATTTT.